This passage covers 12 T cell receptor beta chains from one sample sequenced in a study of CD8 T cells in Susac syndrome. Random hexamers were used to reverse transcribe about 0.5 to 1 ug of RNA. TCRdb analysed the immunoSEQ multiplex PCR reads with MiXCR anew, one entry per CDR3 protein. This sample has under 150,000 distinct CDR3 sequences; roughly 80% occur once, and the top ten carry roughly 0.53%. The specimen sequenced was CD8+ T cells from PBMCs. The origin of the receptors is a human donor with multiple sclerosis.

This chain connects TRBV6-2 or TRBV6-3 to TRBJ2-7, with D perhaps TRBD1 (6 bases). The V gene lost 5 bases and the J gene lost 6 bases, with 23 bases spanning the gap. Germline V CDR1 and CDR2: MNHEY, SVGEGT. The CDR3 has 16 amino acids. CDR3 loop: CASSLKRAQTGGEQYV. The CDR3 nucleotides are TGTGCCAGCAGTCTAAAAAGGGCCCAGACAGGCGGCGAGCAGTACGTC.

The chain uses TRBV6-5 and TRBJ2-7, with D perhaps matching TRBD1 (7 bases). V was pared by 6 bases and J by 4 bases, with 16 bases between. There are 14 residues in the CDR3. Germline V gene data show CDR1 as MNHEY and CDR2 as SVGAGI. Here the CDR3 DNA reads TGTGCCAGCAGCCCAGGGGGGACCTTTTACGAGCAGTACTTC. Residues: CASSPGGTFYEQYF.

The chain links TRBV27 to TRBJ1-5; TRBD1 agrees at 7 bases. CDR1 MNHEY and CDR2 SMNVEV come from the germline V gene (reference sequence). V gave up 8 bases and J gave up 6 bases; unmatched junction bases: 7. This CDR3 contains 13 residues. Here the CDR3 reads CASADRAGQPQHF. The DNA for the CDR3 is TGTGCCAGCGCCGACAGGGCGGGTCAGCCCCAGCATTTT.

CDR3 nucleotide sequence: TGTGCCAGCAGCTTTTGGGCTAGCGGGGGACGGGAGCAGTTCTTC. Protein product: CASSFWASGGREQFF. The chain uses TRBV7-9 and TRBJ2-1; the match to TRBD2 covers 10 bases. The junction had 9 bases not matched to a gene; V was cut back by 3 bases and J by 10 bases. CDR3 length: 15 residues. The germline CDR1 and CDR2 sequences are SEHNR and FQNEAQ (reference sequence).

The genes are TRBV19 and TRBJ1-1, with 10 bases matching TRBD1. With V trimmed by 9 bases and J by 11 bases, 18 bases remained unmatched. Germline V gene data show CDR1 as LNHDA and CDR2 as SQIVND (reference sequence). CDR3 length: 15 amino acids. CDR3 nucleotides: TGTGCCAGCTACCAACTTGCGACAGGGGGCTTTGACGCTTTCTTT. Translated, it gives CASYQLATGGFDAFF.

V is TRBV13 and J is TRBJ1-1; no definite D call. CDR1 is PRHDT and CDR2 is FYEKMQ in the germline V gene (reference sequence). The CDR3 runs 13 residues. V was trimmed by 0 bases and J by 8 bases, leaving 10 bases between them. The CDR3 sequence: CASSLGVPPEAFF. DNA of the CDR3: TGTGCCAGCAGCTTAGGGGTCCCCCCAGAAGCTTTCTTT.

The chain employs TRBV29-1 and TRBJ2-1; possibly TRBD1 for D (6 bases). Germline assignment: CDR1 SQVTM and CDR2 ANQGSEA. V lost 4 bases and J lost 4, with 17 bases in between. The CDR3 sequence is 15 residues long. The chain's CDR3 is CSVGPGHNDYNEQFF. CDR3 nucleotides: TGCAGCGTTGGGCCGGGACACAATGATTACAATGAGCAGTTCTTC.

J is TRBJ1-2 and V is TRBV27; a weak D match, TRBD1 (6 bases). Germline V gene lookup returns CDR1 MNHEY and CDR2 SMNVEV (reference sequence). V shed 2 bases and J shed 4 bases, with 20 bases lying between them. The CDR3 totals 17 residues. This CDR3 is CASSLTYSGGFFYGYTF. The CDR3 DNA reads as TGTGCCAGCAGTTTAACATACTCCGGGGGCTTCTTCTATGGCTACACCTTC.

The chain couples TRBV11-2 to TRBJ1-2; 12 bases are shared with TRBD1. J was trimmed by 8 bases and V by 1 base; bases with no gene match: 8. The germline gives CDR1 SGHAT, CDR2 FQNNGV. The CDR3 length is 16 residues. CDR3 in DNA: TGTGCCAGCAGCTTAGGACCGGGACAGGGGGCTGAGGGCTACACCTTC. Translation: CASSLGPGQGAEGYTF.

The chain has TRBV27 and TRBJ2-7; D is possibly TRBD2 (6 bases). Germline lookup yields CDR1 MNHEY and CDR2 SMNVEV (reference sequence). V was pared by 4 bases and J by 0 bases, with 7 bases between. The CDR3 is made up of 13 amino acids. Here the CDR3 reads CASSYGGSYEQYF. The CDR3 coding sequence is TGTGCCAGCAGTTACGGGGGCTCCTACGAGCAGTACTTC.

The chain has TRBV5-6 and TRBJ2-2, with D hard to call. From germline, CDR1 is SGHDT and CDR2 YYEEEE. The CDR3 spans 11 residues. Trimming took 2 bases from V and 7 from J, leaving 3 bases between them. This chain's CDR3 is CASSFIGELFF. In DNA form, the CDR3 reads TGTGCCAGCAGCTTTATCGGGGAGCTGTTTTTT.

V is TRBV19 and J is TRBJ1-1; D gene ambiguous. The CDR3 length is 12 residues. Germline V gene data show CDR1 as LNHDA and CDR2 as SQIVND (reference sequence). The V end was cut by 7 bases, the J end by 2 bases, with 8 bases between. CDR3 loop: CASKYSNTEAFF. The CDR3 bases are TGTGCCAGTAAATATAGTAACACTGAAGCTTTCTTT.